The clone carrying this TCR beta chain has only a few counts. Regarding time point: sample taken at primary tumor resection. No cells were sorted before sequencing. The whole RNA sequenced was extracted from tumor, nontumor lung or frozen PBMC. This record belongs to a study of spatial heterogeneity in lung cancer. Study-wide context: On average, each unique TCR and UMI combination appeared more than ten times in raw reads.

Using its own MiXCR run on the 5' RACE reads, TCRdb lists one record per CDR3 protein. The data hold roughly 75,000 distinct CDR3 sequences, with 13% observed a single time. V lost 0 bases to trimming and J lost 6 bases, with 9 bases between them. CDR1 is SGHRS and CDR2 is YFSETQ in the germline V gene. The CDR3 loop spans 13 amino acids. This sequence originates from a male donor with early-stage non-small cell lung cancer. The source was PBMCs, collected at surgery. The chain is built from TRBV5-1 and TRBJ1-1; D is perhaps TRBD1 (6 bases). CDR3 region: CASSLGQDAEAFF. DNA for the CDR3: TGCGCCAGCAGCTTGGGACAGGACGCTGAAGCTTTCTTT.